This entry lists 27 T cell receptor beta chains sequenced from one sample in a study of shared clonotypes between healthy human individuals. Here immunoSEQ multiplex PCR was the method, and the copy in TCRdb shows in-frame clones only, minus some. The sample records about 470,000 clones, around 75% being singletons. The sequenced sample was PBMCs. These TCRs come from a middle-aged woman in good health. Some clones in this sample may be carry-over from other donors' samples.

The chain joins TRBV28 to TRBJ2-7; 10 bases align to TRBD1. V trimming: 3 bases; J trimming: 4 bases; junction bases outside the gene matches: 3. Germline CDR1 is MDHEN and CDR2 is SYDVKM. The CDR3 length is 14 residues. CDR3 amino acids: CASSFPGQGYEQYF. Here the CDR3 DNA reads TGTGCCAGCAGTTTCCCGGGACAGGGGTACGAGCAGTACTTC.

The chain combines TRBV5-4 with TRBJ2-6; D is perhaps TRBD2 (6 bases). V shed 4 bases and J shed 1 base, with 18 bases lying between them. CDR1 and CDR2 from the germline V gene are SGHNT and YYREEE (reference sequence). The CDR3 is 18 residues long. The CDR3 region has the DNA TGTGCCAGCAGCCCCTCCGGAGGGAGATCTTCTGGGGCCAACGTCCTGACTTTC. Its translation is CASSPSGGRSSGANVLTF.

This clone has just a few counts. The chain carries TRBV18 and TRBJ2-5; a weak D match, TRBD1 (6 bases). Looked up from germline, CDR1 is KGHSH and CDR2 is LQKENI. The V end was cut by 6 bases, the J end by 5 bases, with 19 bases between. CDR3 length: 15 residues. The CDR3, as DNA: TGTGCCAGCTCCCAACCGGGACAAGCCCCGGAGACCCAGTACTTC. Translating it yields CASSQPGQAPETQYF.

The chain couples TRBV2 to TRBJ2-3, with 11 bases matching TRBD2. Per germline, CDR1 SNHLY and CDR2 FYNNEI. V shed 5 bases, J shed 2 bases, and the junction held 6 bases outside the gene matches. CDR3 length: 16 residues. The DNA for the CDR3 is TGTGCCAGCAGTAGGGGACTAGCGGACTCCACAGATACGCAGTATTTT. This gives the protein CASSRGLADSTDTQYF.

The chain uses TRBV13 and TRBJ1-3, with D maybe TRBD1 (6 bases). V was pared by 0 bases and J by 4 bases, with 10 bases between. Germline loops: CDR1 PRHDT, CDR2 FYEKMQ (reference sequence). The CDR3 spans 15 residues. The CDR3 protein is CASSLGPGAGNTIYF. Written as DNA, the CDR3 is TGTGCCAGCAGCTTAGGCCCAGGGGCCGGAAACACCATATATTTT. Full variable domain (missing parts from reference TRBV13 and TRBJ1-3): AAGVIQSPRHLIKEKRETATLKCYPIPRHDTVYWYQQGPGQDPQFLISFYEKMQSDKGSIPDRFSAQQFSDYHSELNMSSLELGDSALYFCASSLGPGAGNTIYFGEGSWLTVV.

J is TRBJ1-5 and V is TRBV21-1; the table names TRBD1, a call not compared with the DNA. TRBV21-1 is a recognized pseudogene. This CDR3 has 16 amino acids. CDR3 in amino acids: CASSPHRAFWDQPQHF. The CDR3 region has the DNA TGTGCCAGCAGCCCCCACAGGGCTTTCTGGGATCAGCCCCAGCATTTT.

The rearrangement joins TRBV30 to TRBJ1-5, with no clear D. This CDR3 comprises 14 residues. CDR1 GTSNPN and CDR2 SVGIG come from the germline V gene (reference sequence). V lost 2 bases, J lost 6 bases, and 14 bases lay in between. Written as DNA, the CDR3 is TGTGCCTGGAGTAGGTTGGGGTTGCGTCAGCCCCAGCATTTT. Translating it yields CAWSRLGLRQPQHF.

The gene calls are TRBV15 and TRBJ2-1; 7 nucleotides agree with TRBD2. Germline V gene sequence: CDR1 LNHNV, CDR2 YYDKDF (reference sequence). J was trimmed by 1 base and V by 4 bases; bases with no gene match: 7. This CDR3 has 16 amino acids. CDR3 DNA: TGTGCCACCAGCACCCGACTAGCCGAGTCCTACAATGAGCAGTTCTTC. Amino acids: CATSTRLAESYNEQFF.

The chain carries TRBV2 and TRBJ2-6; D is uncertain. V was shortened by 7 bases and J by 4 bases, with 17 bases between the two germline ends. This CDR3 region has 16 residues. Germline CDR1 SNHLY, CDR2 FYNNEI. The CDR3 DNA reads TGTGCCAGCACCCCCTCCCCGACCCCGGGGGCCAACGTCCTGACTTTC. This gives the protein CASTPSPTPGANVLTF. Filled out from reference TRBV2 and TRBJ2-6, the complete variable domain reads EPEVTQTPSHQVTQMGQEVILRCVPISNHLYFYWYRQILGQKVEFLVSFYNNEISEKSEIFDDQFSVERPDGSNFTLKIRSTKLEDSAMYFCASTPSPTPGANVLTFGAGSRLTVL.

The chain joins TRBV11-2 to TRBJ1-1; TRBD1 matches 9 bases. Looked up from germline, CDR1 is SGHAT and CDR2 is FQNNGV. The CDR3 totals 16 residues. Trimming removed 3 bases from V and 3 bases from J; junction bases left unmatched: 8. The CDR3 protein is CASSFRGTGRDTEAFF. CDR3 in DNA: TGTGCCAGCAGCTTTCGGGGGACAGGGCGGGACACTGAAGCTTTCTTT.

This chain joins TRBV6-4 and TRBJ2-6; D is undetermined. Per germline, CDR1 MRHNA and CDR2 SNTAGT. Trimming removed 0 bases at V and 0 bases at J, with 9 bases between. The CDR3 spans 17 residues. The chain's CDR3 is CASSDSRVGSGANVLTF. The CDR3 DNA reads TGTGCCAGCAGTGACTCACGTGTGGGCTCTGGGGCCAACGTCCTGACTTTC.

As to this clone: Different DNA sequences within this sample yield the same CDR3. This rearrangement joins TRBV5-1 to TRBJ2-6; D not certain. The CDR3 loop spans 14 amino acids. V was pared by 0 bases and J by 2 bases, with 3 bases between. Germline lookup yields CDR1 SGHRS and CDR2 YFSETQ. The CDR3 region is CASSLDTGANVLTF. The CDR3 DNA reads TGCGCCAGCAGCTTGGATACTGGGGCCAACGTCCTGACTTTC.

The chain combines TRBV5-4 with TRBJ2-7; 7 nucleotides match TRBD2. CDR3 length: 15 residues. CDR1 and CDR2 (germline): SGHNT, YYREEE (reference sequence). Unmatched junction bases numbered 10, after V lost 7 bases and J lost 0 bases. CDR3: CASSEMGRASYEQYF. The CDR3 DNA sequence: TGTGCCAGCTCCGAGATGGGGAGGGCCTCCTACGAGCAGTACTTC.

V and J are TRBV11-2 and TRBJ2-2; no firm D call. With 5 bases removed from V and 7 bases from J, the gap between germline ends came to 11 bases. Germline CDR1 reads SGHAT; CDR2 reads FQNNGV. CDR3 size: 13 residues. CDR3 nucleotides: TGTGCCAGCAGCCCAGTGGGGATCGGGGAGCTGTTTTTT. As protein: CASSPVGIGELFF.

J is TRBJ1-2 and V is TRBV9, with unresolved D. The CDR3 runs 14 residues. Germline CDR1 is SGDLS and CDR2 is YYNGEE. Trimming removed 0 bases at V and 2 bases at J, with 8 bases between. DNA of the CDR3: TGTGCCAGCAGCGTAGGGACGACCAACTATGGCTACACCTTC. Translated: CASSVGTTNYGYTF.

Concerning this clone: One junction end does not reproduce the germline sequence, and a read error may be involved. The chain links TRBV6-6 to TRBJ2-1; TRBD2 might be the D (6 bases). This CDR3 has 15 amino acids. Germline V lookup: CDR1 MNHNY, CDR2 SVGAGI (reference sequence). CDR3 loop: CASRTGTQPYNERFF. The CDR3 DNA sequence: TGTGCCAGCAGGACCGGGACTCAACCTTACAATGAGCGGTTCTTC.

The rearrangement links TRBV19 to TRBJ1-5, with 8 bases matching TRBD1. The length of the CDR3 is 14 residues. Per germline, CDR1 LNHDA and CDR2 SQIVND (reference sequence). V trimming: 3 bases; J trimming: 5 bases; junction bases outside the gene matches: 3. The DNA of the CDR3 is TGTGCCAGTAGTATGGGACAGGAGTATCAGCCCCAGCATTTT. This sequence encodes CASSMGQEYQPQHF.

The count of this clone is one. CDR3 DNA sequence: TGTGCCAGCAGTTCGGGACAGGCGAATCAGCCCCAGCATTTT. Translating gives CASSSGQANQPQHF. The chain couples TRBV7-2 to TRBJ1-5; 8 bases are a match to TRBD1. Germline V gene sequence: CDR1 SGHTA, CDR2 FQGNSA. CDR3 length equals 14 residues. Losses at the gene ends were 6 bases for V and 4 bases for J; bases not matched to a gene: 5.

The rearrangement joins TRBV30 to TRBJ2-7; 7 bases fit TRBD2. Germline V gene sequence: CDR1 GTSNPN, CDR2 SVGIG (reference sequence). The CDR3 runs to 13 residues. V lost 2 bases, J lost 6 bases, and 7 bases stayed unmatched. The CDR3: CAWSKTSSLEQYF. The CDR3 DNA follows: TGTGCCTGGAGTAAGACTAGCTCCCTCGAGCAGTACTTC.

The chain uses TRBV7-9 and TRBJ2-3, with D perhaps matching TRBD1 or TRBD2 (5 bases each). The germline gives CDR1 SEHNR, CDR2 FQNEAQ (reference sequence). The CDR3 is made up of 14 amino acids. The V and J ends lost 6 bases and 2 bases respectively, with 12 bases between them. The CDR3 here is CASRAGTSTDTQYF. CDR3 coding DNA: TGTGCCAGCAGAGCCGGGACCTCCACAGATACGCAGTATTTT.

The table lists this clone with a few counts. The chain combines TRBV6-1 with TRBJ2-1; D perhaps matches TRBD2 (5 bases). Per germline, CDR1 MNHNS and CDR2 SASEGT. CDR3 length: 13 amino acids. The V end lost 4 bases, the J end lost 10 bases, and 14 bases lay between the germline ends. The chain's CDR3 is CASSGGEISEQFF. In DNA, the CDR3 is TGTGCCAGCAGTGGGGGAGAGATTAGCGAGCAGTTCTTC.

This clone has a single count. The chain carries TRBV5-1 and TRBJ2-1; D is unclear. This CDR3 has 13 residues. Germline-derived CDR1 and CDR2 are SGHRS and YFSETQ. The V gene lost 7 bases and the J gene lost 5 bases, with 13 bases spanning the gap. The CDR3 loop reads CASRPLSDNEQFF. CDR3 nucleotide sequence: TGCGCCAGCCGCCCCCTATCGGACAATGAGCAGTTCTTC.

In this sample, this clone turned up many times. The chain joins TRBV5-4 to TRBJ2-2; 8 bases line up with TRBD2. Per germline, CDR1 SGHNT and CDR2 YYREEE (reference sequence). The V segment lost 1 base and the J segment 1 base; nucleotides outside the gene matches: 0. The CDR3 runs to 15 residues. Written as DNA, the CDR3 is TGTGCCAGCAGCTTGACTAGCGGGAACACCGGGGAGCTGTTTTTT. The encoded protein is CASSLTSGNTGELFF.

The chain joins TRBV5-8 to TRBJ1-2, with TRBD1 as a possible D gene (5 bases). The V and J ends lost 7 bases and 5 bases respectively, with 21 bases between them. The CDR3 sequence is 15 residues long. Germline values: CDR1 SGHTS, CDR2 YDEGEE. CDR3 coding DNA: TGTGCCAGCGACAGTACCGTTAGGCTATATTATGGCTACACCTTC. Translated: CASDSTVRLYYGYTF.

The chain combines TRBV28 with TRBJ2-7, with D possibly being TRBD1 (5 bases). There are 15 residues in the CDR3. Trimming cost V 2 bases and J 0 bases, with 11 bases left between them. In germline, CDR1 is MDHEN, CDR2 SYDVKM. The DNA for the CDR3 is TGTGCCAGCAGTTTACAGGACAAGTACTCCTACGAGCAGTACTTC. This translates into CASSLQDKYSYEQYF.

The genes are TRBV2 and TRBJ2-5; TRBD1 matches 11 bases. CDR1 and CDR2 (germline): SNHLY, FYNNEI. The CDR3 loop spans 14 amino acids. The ends lost 7 bases at V and 5 bases at J; junction bases unmatched: 6. CDR3 sequence (DNA): TGTGCCAGCACCAGGACAGGGGGCTGGGAGACCCAGTACTTC. Translated, it gives CASTRTGGWETQYF.

The CDR3 here is CASRLGGETEAFF. Written as DNA, the CDR3 is TGTGCCAGCAGACTCGGGGGGGAAACTGAAGCTTTCTTT. The V and J genes are TRBV6-5 and TRBJ1-1; TRBD1 might be the D (5 bases). V shed 6 bases and J shed 5 bases, with 13 bases lying between them. CDR1 is MNHEY and CDR2 is SVGAGI in the germline V gene. The CDR3 has 13 residues.